These 2 T cell receptor beta chains came from one sample sequenced in a study of blood T cell repertoires in COVID-19. Generated by immunoSEQ multiplex PCR, the TCRdb table keeps only in-frame clones and is missing some. The repertoire holds about 330,000 clones, with about 85% as singletons. The sample consisted of PBMCs or T cells enriched from blood (not recorded which). These receptors came from a woman under 40 who had recovered from COVID-19.

The chain employs TRBV6-5 and TRBJ1-1; tentative D call: TRBD1 (6 bases). This CDR3 spans 13 amino acids. Trimming cost V 6 bases and J 6 bases, with 14 bases left between them. Germline CDR1 reads MNHEY; CDR2 reads SVGAGI. The CDR3 protein is CASRPTGRAEAFF. CDR3 nucleotides: TGTGCCAGCAGGCCGACAGGTCGTGCTGAAGCTTTCTTT.

The chain joins TRBV19 to TRBJ1-2; 7 nucleotides match TRBD1. Losses at the gene ends were 4 bases for V and 3 bases for J; bases not matched to a gene: 2. Germline CDR1 and CDR2: LNHDA and SQIVND (reference sequence). The CDR3 has 13 residues. In nucleotides, the CDR3 is TGTGCCAGTAGTAATACAGGGGACTATGGCTACACCTTC. It translates to CASSNTGDYGYTF.